The 16 T cell receptor beta chains given below trace back to one sample, sequenced in a study of T cell responses to AZD1222 COVID-19 vaccine (dated by TCRdb to the early 2020s). The library relied on the immunoSEQ multiplex PCR assay. In TCRdb, the immuneACCESS table is reduced to in-frame sequences with V and J assigned. These tables do not hold every clone; where another copy was compared, an unresolved V gene accounts for under half, and the others remain unexplained. This sample gives around 45,000 clones in total; about 82% of them show up just once. About 20% of the sample is taken by the ten largest. The time point label of this sample denotes: about 28 days (+/-7) after the second vaccine dose. The treatment or condition tag for this specimen amounts to: meningococcal conjugate vaccine given as trial control. The sequencing used peripheral blood, collected 28 days after the second dose of the MenACWY control vaccine. These receptors all come from an adult who received the MenACWY meningococcal vaccine as a control.

In this sample, this clone turned up a few times. The rearrangement uses TRBV11-2 and TRBJ1-1, with 7 nucleotides matching TRBD1. This CDR3 has 14 amino acids. Per germline, CDR1 SGHAT and CDR2 FQNNGV. The ends lost 5 bases at V and 6 bases at J; junction bases unmatched: 9. The CDR3 DNA reads TGTGCCAGCAGCCGCATACAGGGGTGGGCTGAAGCTTTCTTT. This gives the protein CASSRIQGWAEAFF.

The rearrangement links TRBV28 to TRBJ1-4; no clear D gene. Looked up from germline, CDR1 is MDHEN and CDR2 is SYDVKM. The CDR3 runs 12 residues. The V end lost 3 bases, the J end lost 14 bases, and 13 bases lay between the germline ends. The CDR3 region has the DNA TGTGCCAGCAGTTTGCGGACTGTAGGGCTGTTTTTT. It encodes CASSLRTVGLFF.

Written as DNA, the CDR3 is TGTGCCAGCAGCCTGGGACAGATCAATCAGCCCCAGCATTTT. Translated, it gives CASSLGQINQPQHF. The V call is TRBV5-8, the J call TRBJ1-5; 7 bases align to TRBD1. CDR1 and CDR2 (germline): SGHTS, YDEGEE. Germline trimming cut 4 bases from V and 3 bases from J; bases unmatched to any gene: 4. The CDR3 has 14 residues. Drawing the rest from reference TRBV5-8 and TRBJ1-5, the complete variable domain is EAGVTQSPTHLIKTRGQQATLRCSPISGHTSVYWYQQALGLGLQFLLWYDEGEERNRGNFPPRFSGRQFPNYSSELNVNALELEDSALYLCASSLGQINQPQHFGDGTRLSIL.

The rearrangement joins TRBV30 to TRBJ1-1; D not certain. This CDR3 has 13 residues. Per the germline V gene, CDR1 is GTSNPN and CDR2 is SVGIG (reference sequence). Trimming took 0 bases from V and 1 from J, leaving 6 bases between them. The CDR3 sequence: CAWSVQTNTEAFF. CDR3 nucleotides: TGTGCCTGGAGTGTACAAACGAACACTGAAGCTTTCTTT.

This chain joins TRBV5-5 and TRBJ2-1, with 9 positions matching TRBD2. CDR1 is SGHKS, CDR2 YYEKEE, per germline (reference sequence). The CDR3 has 17 residues. V was pared by 5 bases and J by 5 bases, with 14 bases of the junction left unmatched. CDR3 protein: CASSSPLVKRGDNEQFF. DNA for the CDR3: TGTGCCAGCAGTTCCCCTCTGGTTAAGCGGGGGGACAATGAGCAGTTCTTC.

This chain links TRBV6-8 with TRBJ1-3; 8 bases line up with TRBD1. J gave up 2 bases and V 0 bases, and 3 bases lay outside the gene matches. CDR1 MNHGY and CDR2 SAAAGT come from the germline V gene. The CDR3 has 16 residues. The DNA of the CDR3 is TGTGCCAGCAGTTACTCCGTGACAGGGGCTGGAAACACCATATATTTT. It yields the protein CASSYSVTGAGNTIYF.

A single count supports this clone. The rearrangement uses TRBV3-1 (or the pseudogene TRBV3-2) and TRBJ2-2, with D tentatively TRBD2 (7 bases). Trimming stripped 11 bases from V and 7 bases from J, with 23 bases between. Germline loops: CDR1 LGHDT, CDR2 YNNKEL (reference sequence). CDR3 length: 15 amino acids. CDR3 sequence: CARRPRAGAGGELFF. The CDR3 DNA sequence: TGTGCCCGCCGCCCCCGGGCGGGGGCGGGCGGGGAGCTGTTTTTT.

V gene TRBV7-8 combines with J gene TRBJ2-1, with TRBD1 as a possible D gene (5 bases). Deletions cut 1 base from V and 1 base from J, with 11 bases between. The CDR3 runs to 16 residues. Looked up from germline, CDR1 is SGHVS and CDR2 is FQNEAQ. The CDR3 bases are TGTGCCAGCAGCTTAGACGAAGGGGCGTCCTACAATGAGCAGTTCTTC. Translated: CASSLDEGASYNEQFF. The entire variable domain, with the rest obtained from reference TRBV7-8 and TRBJ2-1, is as follows: GAGVSQSPRYKVAKRGQDVALRCDPISGHVSLFWYQQALGQGPEFLTYFQNEAQLDKSGLPSDRFFAERPEGSVSTLKIQRTQQEDSAVYLCASSLDEGASYNEQFFGPGTRLTVL.

V usage is TRBV2 and J usage is TRBJ2-1; a weak D match, TRBD2 (5 bases). This CDR3 contains 12 residues. The V end was cut by 4 bases, the J end by 8 bases, with 9 bases between. The germline V gene has CDR1 SNHLY and CDR2 FYNNEI. CDR3: CASSVVRDEQFF. In DNA, the CDR3 is TGTGCCAGCAGTGTTGTGAGGGATGAGCAGTTCTTC. Full variable domain (outside the CDR3, taken from reference TRBV2 and TRBJ2-1): EPEVTQTPSHQVTQMGQEVILRCVPISNHLYFYWYRQILGQKVEFLVSFYNNEISEKSEIFDDQFSVERPDGSNFTLKIRSTKLEDSAMYFCASSVVRDEQFFGPGTRLTVL.

The chain employs TRBV28 and TRBJ2-5; 9 bases are a match to TRBD2. The CDR3 consists of 16 residues. V trimming: 5 bases; J trimming: 3 bases; junction bases outside the gene matches: 10. Germline V lookup: CDR1 MDHEN, CDR2 SYDVKM. CDR3: CASSLARLAEKETQYF. CDR3 coding DNA: TGTGCCAGCAGTCTCGCCCGACTAGCGGAGAAAGAGACCCAGTACTTC. The complete variable domain, with remaining parts taken from reference TRBV28 and TRBJ2-5, reads DVKVTQSSRYLVKRTGEKVFLECVQDMDHENMFWYRQDPGLGLRLIYFSYDVKMKEKGDIPEGYSVSREKKERFSLILESASTNQTSMYLCASSLARLAEKETQYFGPGTRLLVL.

This clone was found a few times. The chain recombines TRBV2 with TRBJ2-3; D call uncertain. Per the germline V gene, CDR1 is SNHLY and CDR2 is FYNNEI. Trimming pared 8 bases from V and 0 bases from J, leaving 9 bases between. This CDR3 has 13 amino acids. The CDR3 bases are TGTGCCAGCGGGATACAGAGCACAGATACGCAGTATTTT. Protein sequence: CASGIQSTDTQYF. Using reference TRBV2 and TRBJ2-3 for the parts outside the CDR3, the full variable domain is EPEVTQTPSHQVTQMGQEVILRCVPISNHLYFYWYRQILGQKVEFLVSFYNNEISEKSEIFDDQFSVERPDGSNFTLKIRSTKLEDSAMYFCASGIQSTDTQYFGPGTRLTVL.

The gene calls are TRBV19 and TRBJ1-2; no reliable D call. Trimming removed 5 bases at V and 6 bases at J, with 10 bases between. In germline, CDR1 is LNHDA, CDR2 SQIVND (reference sequence). The length of the CDR3 is 12 residues. CDR3 bases: TGTGCCAGTAGTCGCATCAAGGATGGCTACACCTTC. It is translated as CASSRIKDGYTF.

The sample holds one count of this clone. The rearrangement links TRBV27 to TRBJ1-5, with 7 bases aligning to TRBD1. The germline V gene has CDR1 MNHEY and CDR2 SMNVEV (reference sequence). This CDR3 is built from 14 residues. With V trimmed by 5 bases and J by 3 bases, 4 bases remained unmatched. The CDR3 is CASSPTGFNQPQHF. CDR3 nucleotides: TGTGCCAGCAGTCCGACAGGGTTCAATCAGCCCCAGCATTTT.

V and J are TRBV30 and TRBJ1-2; D call uncertain. The CDR3 loop spans 10 amino acids. V dropped 7 bases and J dropped 5 bases, with 8 bases sitting between them. The V gene's germline CDR1 is GTSNPN and CDR2 SVGIG (reference sequence). The CDR3 DNA reads TGTGCCTTGAATGTTTATGGCTACACCTTC. Translation: CALNVYGYTF.

The V call is TRBV25-1, the J call TRBJ1-2; D call uncertain. The CDR3 spans 13 residues. Trimming removed 6 bases from V and 5 bases from J, with 13 bases in between. Germline V CDR1 and CDR2: MGHDK, SYGVNS. CDR3 DNA sequence: TGTGCCAGCAGCGGCAGAAACACTTATGGCTACACCTTC. Encoded protein: CASSGRNTYGYTF.

The gene calls are TRBV9 and TRBJ1-2; D possibly corresponds to TRBD1 (5 bases). CDR3 length: 14 residues. The V and J ends lost 3 bases and 0 bases respectively, with 9 bases between them. Germline V gene sequence: CDR1 SGDLS, CDR2 YYNGEE. As DNA, the CDR3 is TGTGCCAGCAGCGCAGGGTTAGCTAACTATGGCTACACCTTC. This translates into CASSAGLANYGYTF.